The present T cell receptor (beta chain) was sequenced within a study of early T cells in non-severe SARS-CoV-2 infection. Overall study findings and caveats: Private and CD4 specificities were missed by VDJdb matching, which favored anti-spike CD8 responses.

This clonotype has at least ten counts. What it binds is unknown. The CDR3 covers 17 residues. The V gene lost 3 bases and the J gene lost 2 bases, with 17 bases spanning the gap. Germline CDR1 reads SGHAT; CDR2 reads FQNNGV. MiXCR, applied by TCRdb to the 5' RACE reads, yields one record per CDR3 protein. The repertoire consists of tens of thousands of distinct CDR3 sequences, with roughly 4% occurring once and the leading ten covering more than 2.5%. Sequenced sample: whole blood. The TCR was taken from an adult who was a healthcare worker with PCR-confirmed SARS-CoV-2 infection or an uninfected control (not recorded which). The rearrangement uses TRBV11-2 and TRBJ1-3; D is perhaps TRBD1 (6 bases). CDR3 amino acids: CASSFKDSAVTGNTIYF. CDR3 DNA sequence: TGTGCCAGCAGCTTCAAGGACAGCGCTGTTACTGGAAACACCATATATTTT.